This T cell receptor beta chain originates from a study of T cells in Graves' hyperthyroidism and ophthalmopathy. Turning to the study itself: Peripheral blood was secured at the point of initial diagnosis, before any treatment.

The CDR3 is 18 residues long. Losses at the gene ends were 6 bases for V and 5 bases for J; bases not matched to a gene: 22. Germline CDR1 DFQATT, CDR2 SNEGSKA (reference sequence). Using RNA transcripts as the source, TCR beta CDR3 regions were amplified. HTBI primers were used for first-round RT-PCR of the TCR CDR3. TCRdb analysed the multiplex PCR reads with MiXCR anew, one entry per CDR3 protein. In the table there are fewer than 800,000 distinct CDR3 sequences, 15% to 20% of which are singletons. The chain recombines TRBV20-1 with TRBJ2-5; 9 nucleotides match TRBD2. Sequenced material: blood. This receptor was taken from a man aged 18-30 years with Graves' hyperthyroidism. For the CDR3, the DNA is TGCAGTGCCCCGTCGGGGTCTTATAGCGGGAGAAGTGGTGAGACCCAGTACTTC. This encodes CSAPSGSYSGRSGETQYF.